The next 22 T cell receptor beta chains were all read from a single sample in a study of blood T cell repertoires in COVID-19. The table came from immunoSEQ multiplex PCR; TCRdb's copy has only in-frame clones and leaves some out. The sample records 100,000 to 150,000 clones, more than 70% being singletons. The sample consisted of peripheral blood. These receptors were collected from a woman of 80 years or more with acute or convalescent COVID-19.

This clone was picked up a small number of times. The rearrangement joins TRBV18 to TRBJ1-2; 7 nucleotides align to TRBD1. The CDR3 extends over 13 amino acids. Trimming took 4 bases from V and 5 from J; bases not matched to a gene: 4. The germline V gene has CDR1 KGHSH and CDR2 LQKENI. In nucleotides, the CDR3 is TGTGCCAGCTCACGAGGGGGCGCGTATGGCTACACCTTC. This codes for CASSRGGAYGYTF.

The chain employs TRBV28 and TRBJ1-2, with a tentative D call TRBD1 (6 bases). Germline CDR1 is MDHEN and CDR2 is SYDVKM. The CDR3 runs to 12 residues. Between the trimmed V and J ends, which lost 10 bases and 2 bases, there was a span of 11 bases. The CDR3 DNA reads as TGTGCCATAGGACAGAGCAACTATGGCTACACCTTC. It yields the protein CAIGQSNYGYTF.

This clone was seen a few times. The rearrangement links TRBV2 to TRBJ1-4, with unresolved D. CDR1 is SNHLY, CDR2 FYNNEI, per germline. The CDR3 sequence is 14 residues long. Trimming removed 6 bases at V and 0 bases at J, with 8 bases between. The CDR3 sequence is CASSSYTTNEKLFF. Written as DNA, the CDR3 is TGTGCCAGCAGCTCTTACACAACTAATGAAAAACTGTTTTTT.

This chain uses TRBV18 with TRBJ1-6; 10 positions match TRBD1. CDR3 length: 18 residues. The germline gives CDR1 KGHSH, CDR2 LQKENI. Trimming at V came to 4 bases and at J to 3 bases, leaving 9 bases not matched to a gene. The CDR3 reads CASSQRPGTGVYNSPLHF. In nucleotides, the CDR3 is TGTGCCAGCTCACAACGTCCCGGGACAGGGGTCTATAATTCACCCCTCCACTTT. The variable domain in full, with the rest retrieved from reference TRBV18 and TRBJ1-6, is NAGVMQNPRHLVRRRGQEARLRCSPMKGHSHVYWYRQLPEEGLKFMVYLQKENIIDESGMPKERFSAEFPKEGPSILRIQQVVRGDSAAYFCASSQRPGTGVYNSPLHFGNGTRLTVT.

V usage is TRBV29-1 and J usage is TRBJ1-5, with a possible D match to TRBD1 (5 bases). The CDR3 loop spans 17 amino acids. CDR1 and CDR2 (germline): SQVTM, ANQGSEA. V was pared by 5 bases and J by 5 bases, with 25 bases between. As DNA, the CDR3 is TGCAGCGTTCATGGGGTATGGGTCATTGGGGGGGATCAGCCCCAGCATTTT. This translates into CSVHGVWVIGGDQPQHF.

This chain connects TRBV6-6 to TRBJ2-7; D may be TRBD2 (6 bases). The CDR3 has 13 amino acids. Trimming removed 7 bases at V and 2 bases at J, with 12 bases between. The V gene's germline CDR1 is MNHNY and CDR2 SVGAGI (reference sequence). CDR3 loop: CASTPEGTYEQYF. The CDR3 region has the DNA TGTGCCAGCACCCCGGAGGGCACCTACGAGCAGTACTTC.

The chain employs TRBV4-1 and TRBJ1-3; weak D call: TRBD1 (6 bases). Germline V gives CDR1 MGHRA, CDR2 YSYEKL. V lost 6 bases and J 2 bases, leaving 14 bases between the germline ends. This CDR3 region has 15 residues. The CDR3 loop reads CASSYREAAGNTIYF. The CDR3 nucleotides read TGCGCCAGCAGTTACAGGGAAGCGGCTGGAAACACCATATATTTT.

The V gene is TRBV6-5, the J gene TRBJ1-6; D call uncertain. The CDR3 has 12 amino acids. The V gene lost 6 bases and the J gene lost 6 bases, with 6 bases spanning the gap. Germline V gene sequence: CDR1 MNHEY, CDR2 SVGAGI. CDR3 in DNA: TGTGCCAGCAGACACCTTAATTCACCCCTCCACTTT. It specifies CASRHLNSPLHF.

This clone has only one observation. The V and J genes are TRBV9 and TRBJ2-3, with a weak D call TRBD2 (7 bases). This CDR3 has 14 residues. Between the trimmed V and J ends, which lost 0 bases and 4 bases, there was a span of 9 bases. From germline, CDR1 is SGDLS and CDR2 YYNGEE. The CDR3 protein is CASSVAGGPDTQYF. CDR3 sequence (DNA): TGTGCCAGCAGCGTAGCGGGGGGCCCAGATACGCAGTATTTT.

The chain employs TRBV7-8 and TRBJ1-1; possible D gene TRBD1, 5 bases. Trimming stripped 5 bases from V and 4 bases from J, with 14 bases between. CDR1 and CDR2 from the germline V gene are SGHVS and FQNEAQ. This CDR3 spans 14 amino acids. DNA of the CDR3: TGTGCCAGCAGCCCGCAGGGCGGGAGCACTGAAGCTTTCTTT. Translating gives CASSPQGGSTEAFF.

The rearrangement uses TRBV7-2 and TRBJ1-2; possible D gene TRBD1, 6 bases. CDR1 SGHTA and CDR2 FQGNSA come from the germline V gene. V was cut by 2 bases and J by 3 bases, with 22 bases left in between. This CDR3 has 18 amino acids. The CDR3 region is CASSLLAPRGAKDYGYTF. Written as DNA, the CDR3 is TGTGCCAGCAGCTTATTAGCCCCCCGGGGGGCTAAAGACTATGGCTACACCTTC.

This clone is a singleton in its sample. CDR3 nucleotides: TGTGCCAGCAGCCAAGATTCGGTATCGGGGGGGCTTGACAATGAGCAGTTCTTC. Residues: CASSQDSVSGGLDNEQFF. The V gene is TRBV3-1 (or the pseudogene TRBV3-2), the J gene TRBJ2-1; 8 bases are shared with TRBD2. CDR1 and CDR2 (germline): LGHDT, YNNKEL (reference sequence). With 0 bases clipped from V and 5 bases from J, the junction kept 12 bases outside the gene matches. The CDR3 spans 18 residues.

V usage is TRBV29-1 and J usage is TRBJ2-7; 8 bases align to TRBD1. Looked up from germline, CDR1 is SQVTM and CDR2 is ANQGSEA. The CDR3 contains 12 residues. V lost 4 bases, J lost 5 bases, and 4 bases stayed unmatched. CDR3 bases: TGCAGCGTTGCACCGACAGGGGACGAGCAGTACTTC. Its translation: CSVAPTGDEQYF.

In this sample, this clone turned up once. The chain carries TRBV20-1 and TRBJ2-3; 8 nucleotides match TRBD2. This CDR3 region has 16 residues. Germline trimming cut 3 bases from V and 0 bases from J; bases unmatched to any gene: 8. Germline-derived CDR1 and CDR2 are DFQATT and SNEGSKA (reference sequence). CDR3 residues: CSASPVAGTSTDTQYF. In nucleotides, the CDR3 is TGCAGTGCTAGTCCAGTAGCGGGAACTAGCACAGATACGCAGTATTTT.

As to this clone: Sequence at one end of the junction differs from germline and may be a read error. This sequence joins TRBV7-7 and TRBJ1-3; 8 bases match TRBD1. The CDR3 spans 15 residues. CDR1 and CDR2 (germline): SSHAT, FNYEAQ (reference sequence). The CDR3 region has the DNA TGTGCTAGCAGCTTAAGGACAGGGTCTGGAAACACCATATATTTT. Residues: CASSLRTGSGNTIYF.

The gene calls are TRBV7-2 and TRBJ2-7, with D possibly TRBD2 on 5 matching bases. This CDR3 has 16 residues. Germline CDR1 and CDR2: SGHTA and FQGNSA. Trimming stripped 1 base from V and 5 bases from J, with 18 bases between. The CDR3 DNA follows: TGTGCCAGCAGCTTAGTAGTGGTTGGGAGCTTTGACGAGCAGTACTTC. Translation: CASSLVVVGSFDEQYF.

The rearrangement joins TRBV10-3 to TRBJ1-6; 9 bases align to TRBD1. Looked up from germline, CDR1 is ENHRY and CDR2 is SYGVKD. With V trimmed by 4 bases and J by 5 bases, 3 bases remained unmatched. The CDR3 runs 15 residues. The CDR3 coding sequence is TGTGCCATCAGTGCCCGGACAGGGGATAATTCACCCCTCCACTTT. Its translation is CAISARTGDNSPLHF.

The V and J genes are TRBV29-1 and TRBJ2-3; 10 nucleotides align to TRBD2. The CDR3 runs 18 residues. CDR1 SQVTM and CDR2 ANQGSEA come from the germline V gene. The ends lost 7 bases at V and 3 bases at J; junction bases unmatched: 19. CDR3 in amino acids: CSAWTENLLAGATDTQYF. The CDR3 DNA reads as TGCAGCGCCTGGACGGAAAATCTCCTAGCGGGAGCTACAGATACGCAGTATTTT.

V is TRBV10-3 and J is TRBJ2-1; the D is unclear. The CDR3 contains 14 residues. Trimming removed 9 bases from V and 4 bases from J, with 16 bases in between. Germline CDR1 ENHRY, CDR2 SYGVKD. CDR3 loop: CAMSAVDPYNEQFF. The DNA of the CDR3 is TGTGCCATGAGCGCGGTGGATCCTTACAATGAGCAGTTCTTC.

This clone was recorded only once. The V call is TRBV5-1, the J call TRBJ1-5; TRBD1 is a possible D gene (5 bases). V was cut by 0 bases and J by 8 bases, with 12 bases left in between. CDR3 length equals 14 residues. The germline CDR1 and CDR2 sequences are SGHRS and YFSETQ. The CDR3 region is CASSLEGLEEPQHF. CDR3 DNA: TGCGCCAGCAGCTTGGAGGGACTGGAGGAGCCCCAGCATTTT.

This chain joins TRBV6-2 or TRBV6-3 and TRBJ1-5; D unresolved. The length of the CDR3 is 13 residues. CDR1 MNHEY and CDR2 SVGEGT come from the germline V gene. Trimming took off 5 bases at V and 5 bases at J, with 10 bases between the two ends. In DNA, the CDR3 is TGTGCCAGCAGTGATCGCGGATATCAGCCCCAGCATTTT. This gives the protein CASSDRGYQPQHF.

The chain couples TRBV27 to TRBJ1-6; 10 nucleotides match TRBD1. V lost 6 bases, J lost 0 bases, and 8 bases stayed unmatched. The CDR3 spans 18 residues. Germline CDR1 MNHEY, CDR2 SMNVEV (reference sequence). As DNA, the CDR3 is TGTGCCAGCAGCAAGGGACAGGGGCTAAGCTCCTATAATTCACCCCTCCACTTT. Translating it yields CASSKGQGLSSYNSPLHF.